The 11 T cell receptor beta chains in this list originate from one sample, sequenced in a study of blood T cell repertoires in COVID-19. TCRdb's copy holds only in-frame clones and misses some; the assay was immunoSEQ multiplex PCR. The data show some 180,000 clones, roughly 82% seen once. The material sequenced was peripheral blood. The receptors derive from a human donor in a cohort sampled during active COVID-19.

The chain carries TRBV7-2 and TRBJ2-1, with 9 bases that match TRBD1. Germline V gives CDR1 SGHTA, CDR2 FQGNSA. The CDR3 sequence is 16 residues long. The ends lost 1 base at V and 10 bases at J; junction bases unmatched: 11. The DNA for the CDR3 is TGTGCCAGCAGCTTAGGTGGACAGGGGTCTGCAGGGGAGCAGTTCTTC. Residues: CASSLGGQGSAGEQFF.

The chain uses TRBV27 and TRBJ2-7; TRBD1 matches 9 bases. With V trimmed by 3 bases and J by 2 bases, 8 bases remained unmatched. Germline V gives CDR1 MNHEY, CDR2 SMNVEV (reference sequence). The CDR3 contains 16 residues. CDR3 loop: CASSFGWGQGTYEQYF. Written as DNA, the CDR3 is TGTGCCAGCAGTTTCGGGTGGGGACAGGGAACCTACGAGCAGTACTTC.

The rearrangement joins TRBV11-2 to TRBJ1-2, with 7 positions matching TRBD1. Per the germline V gene, CDR1 is SGHAT and CDR2 is FQNNGV. V was clipped by 5 bases and J by 4 bases; unmatched bases: 7. The CDR3 totals 14 residues. The CDR3 region is CASSPNRDSYGYTF. The CDR3 coding sequence is TGTGCCAGCAGCCCCAACCGGGACAGCTATGGCTACACCTTC.

In nucleotides, the CDR3 is TGTGCCAGCAGCGAGACTAGCGGGAGGGCCATTATCGAGACCCAGTACTTC. It codes for CASSETSGRAIIETQYF. J is TRBJ2-5 and V is TRBV9, with 14 bases aligning to TRBD2. The CDR3 has 17 residues. The germline CDR1 and CDR2 sequences are SGDLS and YYNGEE. Trimming cost V 3 bases and J 5 bases; bases outside gene matches: 9.

The gene calls are TRBV19 and TRBJ1-4; D is ambiguous. The CDR3 runs to 11 residues. Germline lookup yields CDR1 LNHDA and CDR2 SQIVND (reference sequence). Trimming took 5 bases from V and 6 from J, leaving 4 bases between them. CDR3 protein: CASSVYEKLFF. The CDR3 bases are TGTGCCAGTAGTGTCTATGAAAAACTGTTTTTT.

The chain employs TRBV2 and TRBJ1-3, with D perhaps TRBD1 (5 bases). This CDR3 spans 13 amino acids. The germline CDR1 and CDR2 sequences are SNHLY and FYNNEI. Trimming took off 8 bases at V and 1 base at J, with 9 bases between the two ends. The CDR3 DNA is TGTGCCAGCGTTAGGGGTTCTGGAAACACCATATATTTT. Translated, it gives CASVRGSGNTIYF.

The V call is TRBV19, the J call TRBJ2-7; TRBD1 aligns across 9 bases. The germline CDR1 and CDR2 sequences are LNHDA and SQIVND (reference sequence). The CDR3 length is 15 residues. V was pared by 6 bases and J by 3 bases, with 9 bases of the junction left unmatched. CDR3 sequence reads: CASSQGQGVSYEQYF. CDR3 nucleotide sequence: TGTGCCAGTAGCCAGGGACAGGGAGTAAGCTACGAGCAGTACTTC.

The chain couples TRBV6-5 to TRBJ1-4; TRBD1 might be the D (5 bases). There are 15 residues in the CDR3. CDR1 and CDR2 from the germline V gene are MNHEY and SVGAGI. Trimming removed 7 bases at V and 3 bases at J, with 15 bases between. DNA for the CDR3: TGTGCCAGCAAAACGGGGGGGTCTGCTAATGAAAAACTGTTTTTT. It encodes CASKTGGSANEKLFF.

The CDR3 protein is CASSLVQGVGEQYF. CDR3 nucleotide sequence: TGCGCCAGCAGCTTGGTACAGGGTGTGGGTGAGCAGTACTTC. The rearrangement joins TRBV5-1 to TRBJ2-7; maybe TRBD1 (6 bases). The CDR3 is 14 residues long. Trimming removed 0 bases at V and 7 bases at J, with 14 bases between. Germline V lookup: CDR1 SGHRS, CDR2 YFSETQ. Together with reference TRBV5-1 and TRBJ2-7, the CDR3 gives the full variable domain: KAGVTQTPRYLIKTRGQQVTLSCSPISGHRSVSWYQQTPGQGLQFLFEYFSETQRNKGNFPGRFSGRQFSNSRSEMNVSTLELGDSALYLCASSLVQGVGEQYFGPGTRLTVT.

The chain joins TRBV2 to TRBJ2-1; 11 nucleotides align to TRBD1. The junction had 11 bases not matched to a gene; V was cut back by 6 bases and J by 7 bases. CDR3 length: 16 amino acids. Germline V CDR1 and CDR2: SNHLY, FYNNEI. This CDR3 reads CASSMGTGGGGNEQFF. The CDR3 bases are TGTGCCAGCAGCATGGGGACAGGGGGAGGAGGGAATGAGCAGTTCTTC.

This clone appeared a single time. This sequence joins TRBV7-2 and TRBJ1-1, with D perhaps TRBD1 (6 bases). This CDR3 spans 16 amino acids. The V gene lost 5 bases and the J gene lost 6 bases, with 22 bases spanning the gap. Germline loops: CDR1 SGHTA, CDR2 FQGNSA. The CDR3 DNA is TGTGCCAGCAGCCCCAACGGGGGGGGCAGGATCGCTGAAGCTTTCTTT. Amino acids: CASSPNGGGRIAEAFF.